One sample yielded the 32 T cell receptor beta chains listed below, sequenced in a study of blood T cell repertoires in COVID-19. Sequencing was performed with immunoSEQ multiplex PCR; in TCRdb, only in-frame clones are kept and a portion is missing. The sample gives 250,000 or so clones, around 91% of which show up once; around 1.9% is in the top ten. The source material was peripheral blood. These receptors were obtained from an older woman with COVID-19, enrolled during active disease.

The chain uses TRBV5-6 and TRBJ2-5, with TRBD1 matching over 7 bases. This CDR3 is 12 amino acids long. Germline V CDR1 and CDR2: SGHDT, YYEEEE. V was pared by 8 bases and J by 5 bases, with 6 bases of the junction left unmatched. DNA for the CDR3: TGTGCCAGTAACAGGGGCGTGGAGACCCAGTACTTC. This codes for CASNRGVETQYF.

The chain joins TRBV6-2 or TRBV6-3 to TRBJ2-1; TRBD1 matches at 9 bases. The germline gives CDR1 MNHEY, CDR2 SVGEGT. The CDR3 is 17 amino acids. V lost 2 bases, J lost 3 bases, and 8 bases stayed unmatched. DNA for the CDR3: TGTGCCAGCAGTTACCCCAGGACAGGGGCCGTCTACAATGAGCAGTTCTTC. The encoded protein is CASSYPRTGAVYNEQFF.

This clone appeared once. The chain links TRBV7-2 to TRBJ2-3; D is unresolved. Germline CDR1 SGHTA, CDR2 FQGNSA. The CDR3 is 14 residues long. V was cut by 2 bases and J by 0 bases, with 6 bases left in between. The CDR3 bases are TGTGCCAGCAGCTTATCCGGGAGCACAGATACGCAGTATTTT. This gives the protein CASSLSGSTDTQYF.

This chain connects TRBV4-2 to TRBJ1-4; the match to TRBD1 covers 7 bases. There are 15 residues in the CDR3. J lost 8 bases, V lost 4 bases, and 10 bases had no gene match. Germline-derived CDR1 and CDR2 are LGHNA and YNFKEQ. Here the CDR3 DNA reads TGTGCCAGCAGCCCCGTTTTACAGGGGAGGGAAAAACTGTTTTTT. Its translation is CASSPVLQGREKLFF.

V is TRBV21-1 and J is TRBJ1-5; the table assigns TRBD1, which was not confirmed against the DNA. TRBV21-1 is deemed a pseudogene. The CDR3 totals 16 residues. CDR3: CASKKGDRVNNQPQHF. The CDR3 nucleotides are TGTGCCAGCAAAAAGGGGGACAGGGTTAACAATCAGCCCCAGCATTTT.

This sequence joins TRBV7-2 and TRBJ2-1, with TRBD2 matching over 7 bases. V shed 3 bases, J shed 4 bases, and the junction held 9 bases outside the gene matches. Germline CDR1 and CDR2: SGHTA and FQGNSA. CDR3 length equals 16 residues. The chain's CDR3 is CASSLSLRGKYNEQFF. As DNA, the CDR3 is TGTGCCAGCAGCTTGTCATTGCGGGGGAAATACAATGAGCAGTTCTTC.

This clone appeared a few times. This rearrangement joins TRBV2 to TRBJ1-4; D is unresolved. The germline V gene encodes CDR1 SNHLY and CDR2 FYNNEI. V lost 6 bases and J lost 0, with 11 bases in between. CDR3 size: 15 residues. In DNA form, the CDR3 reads TGTGCCAGCAGCCCCCCCGGGGCAACTAATGAAAAACTGTTTTTT. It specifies CASSPPGATNEKLFF. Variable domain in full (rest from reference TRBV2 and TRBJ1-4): EPEVTQTPSHQVTQMGQEVILRCVPISNHLYFYWYRQILGQKVEFLVSFYNNEISEKSEIFDDQFSVERPDGSNFTLKIRSTKLEDSAMYFCASSPPGATNEKLFFGSGTQLSVL.

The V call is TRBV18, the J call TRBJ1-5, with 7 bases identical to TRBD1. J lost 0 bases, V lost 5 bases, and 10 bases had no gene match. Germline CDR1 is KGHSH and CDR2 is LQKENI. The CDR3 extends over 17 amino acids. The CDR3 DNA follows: TGTGCCAGCTCAGGACAGGCCTCCCATGATAGCAATCAGCCCCAGCATTTT. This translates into CASSGQASHDSNQPQHF.

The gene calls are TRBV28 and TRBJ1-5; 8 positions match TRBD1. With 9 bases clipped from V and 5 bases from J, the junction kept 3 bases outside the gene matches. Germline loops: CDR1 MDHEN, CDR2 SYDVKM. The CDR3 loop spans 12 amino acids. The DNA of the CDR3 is TGTGCCAGTTGGACAGGGTATCAGCCCCAGCATTTT. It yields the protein CASWTGYQPQHF.

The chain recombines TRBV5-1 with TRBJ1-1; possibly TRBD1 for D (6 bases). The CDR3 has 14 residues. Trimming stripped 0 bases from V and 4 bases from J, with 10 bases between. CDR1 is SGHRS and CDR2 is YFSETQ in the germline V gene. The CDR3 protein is CASSLVQGGTEAFF. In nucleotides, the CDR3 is TGCGCCAGCAGCTTGGTACAGGGTGGCACTGAAGCTTTCTTT.

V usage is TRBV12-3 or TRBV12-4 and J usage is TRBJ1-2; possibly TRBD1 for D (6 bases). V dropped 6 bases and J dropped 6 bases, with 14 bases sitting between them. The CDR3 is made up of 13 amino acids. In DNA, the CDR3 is TGTGCCAGCAGCAAACCCCCAGGGGATGGCTACACCTTC. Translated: CASSKPPGDGYTF.

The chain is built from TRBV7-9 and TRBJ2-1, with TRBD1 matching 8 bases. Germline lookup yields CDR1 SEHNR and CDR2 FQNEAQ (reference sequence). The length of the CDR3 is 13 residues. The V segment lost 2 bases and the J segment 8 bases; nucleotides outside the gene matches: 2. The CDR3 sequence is CASSLYRGDEQFF. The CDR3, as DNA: TGTGCCAGCAGCTTATACAGGGGGGATGAGCAGTTCTTC.

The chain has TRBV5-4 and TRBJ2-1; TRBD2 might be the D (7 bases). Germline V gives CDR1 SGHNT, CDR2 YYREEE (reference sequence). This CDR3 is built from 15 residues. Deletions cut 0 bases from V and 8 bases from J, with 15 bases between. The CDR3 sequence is CASSLDQGRGDEQFF. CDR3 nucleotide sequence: TGTGCCAGCAGCTTGGATCAGGGGAGGGGGGATGAGCAGTTCTTC.

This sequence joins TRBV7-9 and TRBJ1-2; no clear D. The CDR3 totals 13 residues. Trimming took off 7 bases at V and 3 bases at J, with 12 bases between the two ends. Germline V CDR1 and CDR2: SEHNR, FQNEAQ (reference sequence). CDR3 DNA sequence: TGTGCCAGCACCTCTGGGCAGGACTATGGCTACACCTTC. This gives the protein CASTSGQDYGYTF.

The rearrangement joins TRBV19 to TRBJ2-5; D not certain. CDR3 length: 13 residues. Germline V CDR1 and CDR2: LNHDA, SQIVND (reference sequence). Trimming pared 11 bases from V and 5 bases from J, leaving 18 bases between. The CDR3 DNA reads TGTGCCGCAGGCAACGGCATCTTGGAGACCCAGTACTTC. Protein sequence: CAAGNGILETQYF.

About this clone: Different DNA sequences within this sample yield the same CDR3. The CDR3 reads CASSIDRDTEAFF. CDR3 coding DNA: TGTGCCAGTAGTATCGACCGGGACACTGAAGCTTTCTTT. J is TRBJ1-1 and V is TRBV19; unclear D gene. Germline CDR1 LNHDA, CDR2 SQIVND (reference sequence). Trimming took off 3 bases at V and 3 bases at J, with 8 bases between the two ends. The CDR3 covers 13 residues.

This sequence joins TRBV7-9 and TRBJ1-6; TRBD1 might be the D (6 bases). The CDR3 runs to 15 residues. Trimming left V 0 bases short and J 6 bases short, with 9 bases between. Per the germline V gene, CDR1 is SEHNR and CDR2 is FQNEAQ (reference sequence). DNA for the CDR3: TGTGCCAGCAGCTTAGCGGGGGCAGGTAATTCACCCCTCCACTTT. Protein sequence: CASSLAGAGNSPLHF.

CDR3 DNA: TGTGCCTGGAGTGTACTCAGGGCGGATGGCTACACCTTC. Its protein is CAWSVLRADGYTF. This rearrangement joins TRBV30 to TRBJ1-2; weak D call: TRBD1 (5 bases). The CDR3 sequence is 13 residues long. Germline V gene data show CDR1 as GTSNPN and CDR2 as SVGIG (reference sequence). V was cut by 0 bases and J by 6 bases, with 11 bases left in between.

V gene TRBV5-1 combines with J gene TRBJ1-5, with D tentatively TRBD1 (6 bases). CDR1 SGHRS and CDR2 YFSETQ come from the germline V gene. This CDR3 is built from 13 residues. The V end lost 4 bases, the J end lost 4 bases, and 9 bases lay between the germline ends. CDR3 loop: CASSRDINQPQHF. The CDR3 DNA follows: TGCGCCAGCAGCCGGGACATTAATCAGCCCCAGCATTTT.

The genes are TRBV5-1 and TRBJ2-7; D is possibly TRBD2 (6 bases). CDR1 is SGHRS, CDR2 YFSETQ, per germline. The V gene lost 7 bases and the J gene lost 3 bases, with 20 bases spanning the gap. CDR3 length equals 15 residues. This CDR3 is CASHEGRAGNYEQYF. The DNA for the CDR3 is TGCGCCAGCCACGAGGGGCGTGCGGGGAACTACGAGCAGTACTTC.

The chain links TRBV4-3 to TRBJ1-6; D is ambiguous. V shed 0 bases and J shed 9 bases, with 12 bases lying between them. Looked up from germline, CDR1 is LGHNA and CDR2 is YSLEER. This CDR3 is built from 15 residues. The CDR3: CASSQDPHAVSPLHF. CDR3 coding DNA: TGCGCCAGCAGCCAAGATCCTCATGCGGTTTCACCCCTCCACTTT.

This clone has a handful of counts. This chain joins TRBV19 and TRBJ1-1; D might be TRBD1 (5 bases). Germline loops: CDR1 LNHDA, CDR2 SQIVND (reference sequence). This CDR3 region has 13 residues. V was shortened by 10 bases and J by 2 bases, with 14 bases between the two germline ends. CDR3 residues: CAISTVHNTEAFF. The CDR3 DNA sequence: TGTGCCATCTCGACAGTCCACAACACTGAAGCTTTCTTT.

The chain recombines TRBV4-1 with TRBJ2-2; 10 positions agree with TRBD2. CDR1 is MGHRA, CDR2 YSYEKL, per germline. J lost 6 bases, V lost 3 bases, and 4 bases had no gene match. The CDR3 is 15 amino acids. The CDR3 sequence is CASSHERGGSGELFF. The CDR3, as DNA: TGCGCCAGCAGCCACGAGCGGGGGGGATCCGGGGAGCTGTTTTTT.

Here the CDR3 reads CASSRKGQRSGNTIYF. CDR3 bases: TGTGCCAGCAGCCGCAAGGGACAACGCTCTGGAAACACCATATATTTT. The chain has TRBV5-6 and TRBJ1-3; tentatively, D is TRBD1 (6 bases). The CDR3 runs 16 residues. Trimming shortened V by 4 bases and J by 0 bases, and 14 bases separated the two germline ends. CDR1 is SGHDT and CDR2 is YYEEEE in the germline V gene.

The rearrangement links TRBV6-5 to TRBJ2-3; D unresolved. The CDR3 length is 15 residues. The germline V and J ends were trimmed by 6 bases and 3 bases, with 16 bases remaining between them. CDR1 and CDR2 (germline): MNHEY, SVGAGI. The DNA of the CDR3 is TGTGCCAGCAGAGGTTCATGGGCGCGTACAGATACGCAGTATTTT. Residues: CASRGSWARTDTQYF.

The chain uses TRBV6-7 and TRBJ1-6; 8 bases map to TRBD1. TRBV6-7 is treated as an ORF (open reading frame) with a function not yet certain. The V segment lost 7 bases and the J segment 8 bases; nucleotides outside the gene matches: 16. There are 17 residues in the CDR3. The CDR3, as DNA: TGTGCCAGCACCCCTCCGCCCAGGGGGCGCGTCGATTCACCCCTCCACTTT. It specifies CASTPPPRGRVDSPLHF.

The CDR3, as DNA: TGTGCCAGCTCTCGCCAGGGGCGCAGCTCTGGAAACACCATATATTTT. Encoded protein: CASSRQGRSSGNTIYF. The gene calls are TRBV18 and TRBJ1-3; the D gene is possibly TRBD1 (6 bases). The CDR3 totals 16 residues. Trimming took 6 bases from V and 0 from J, leaving 15 bases between them. Germline V gives CDR1 KGHSH, CDR2 LQKENI.

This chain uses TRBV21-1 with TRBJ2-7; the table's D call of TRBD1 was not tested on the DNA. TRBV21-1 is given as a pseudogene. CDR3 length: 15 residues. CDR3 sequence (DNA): TGTGCCAGCAGCAAAGTTGTGGGACAGGACCCGGTGCAGTACTTC. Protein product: CASSKVVGQDPVQYF.

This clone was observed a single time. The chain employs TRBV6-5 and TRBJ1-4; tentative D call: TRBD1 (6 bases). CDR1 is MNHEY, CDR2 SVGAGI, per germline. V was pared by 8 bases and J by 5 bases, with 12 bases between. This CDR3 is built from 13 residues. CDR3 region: CASYRGQNEKLFF. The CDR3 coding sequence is TGTGCCAGCTATCGCGGACAGAATGAAAAACTGTTTTTT.

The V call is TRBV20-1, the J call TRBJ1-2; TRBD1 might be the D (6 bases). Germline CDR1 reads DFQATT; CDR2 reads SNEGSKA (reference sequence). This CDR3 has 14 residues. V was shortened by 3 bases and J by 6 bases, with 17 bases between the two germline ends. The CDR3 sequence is CSASEGGGVNGYTF. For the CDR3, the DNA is TGCAGTGCTAGTGAAGGAGGGGGGGTGAATGGCTACACCTTC.

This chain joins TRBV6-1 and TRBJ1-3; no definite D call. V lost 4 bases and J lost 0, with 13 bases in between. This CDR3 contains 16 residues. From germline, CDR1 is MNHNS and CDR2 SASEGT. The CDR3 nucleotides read TGTGCCAGCAGTGGACGGGAAACTCACTCTGGAAACACCATATATTTT. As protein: CASSGRETHSGNTIYF.

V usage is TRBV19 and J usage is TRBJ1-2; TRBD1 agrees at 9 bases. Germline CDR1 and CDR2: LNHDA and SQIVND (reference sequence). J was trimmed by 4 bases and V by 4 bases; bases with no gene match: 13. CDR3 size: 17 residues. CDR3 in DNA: TGTGCCAGTAGTAGTACAGGGGGCGTAGGGTGGATCTATGGCTACACCTTC. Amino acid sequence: CASSSTGGVGWIYGYTF. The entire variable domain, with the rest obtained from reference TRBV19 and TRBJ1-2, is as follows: DGGITQSPKYLFRKEGQNVTLSCEQNLNHDAMYWYRQDPGQGLRLIYYSQIVNDFQKGDIAEGYSVSREKKESFPLTVTSAQKNPTAFYLCASSSTGGVGWIYGYTFGSGTRLTVV.